Each of the 21 T cell receptor beta chains below was sequenced from the same sample in a study of blood T cell repertoires in COVID-19. TCRdb keeps only in-frame clones here, not all; method: immunoSEQ multiplex PCR. The data show roughly 240,000 clones, more than 70% seen once. Specimen: PBMCs or T cells enriched from blood (not recorded which). The source of these receptors is a woman aged 45-65 years who had recovered from COVID-19.

This sequence joins TRBV11-2 and TRBJ2-5; the D is unclear. CDR1 is SGHAT, CDR2 FQNNGV, per germline. Trimming pared 5 bases from V and 5 bases from J, leaving 6 bases between. The CDR3 is 11 amino acids. DNA for the CDR3: TGTGCCAGCAGCAATATGGAGACCCAGTACTTC. It is translated as CASSNMETQYF.

This sequence joins TRBV13 and TRBJ2-3, with 8 nucleotides matching TRBD2. The CDR3 runs 15 residues. Losses at the gene ends were 2 bases for V and 11 bases for J; bases not matched to a gene: 12. Per the germline V gene, CDR1 is PRHDT and CDR2 is FYEKMQ (reference sequence). CDR3 loop: CASSLRGGHRVEQYF. The CDR3 coding sequence is TGTGCCAGCAGCTTACGGGGGGGCCACAGGGTTGAGCAGTATTTT.

The genes are TRBV2 and TRBJ1-1; TRBD1 matches 10 bases. This CDR3 spans 17 amino acids. Germline loops: CDR1 SNHLY, CDR2 FYNNEI. The V segment lost 6 bases and the J segment 6 bases; nucleotides outside the gene matches: 16. CDR3 in DNA: TGTGCCAGCAGAGCAGACAGGGGGCGGAGGGCCTTCGCTGAAGCTTTCTTT. Its translation: CASRADRGRRAFAEAFF.

The gene calls are TRBV28 and TRBJ2-7; 7 nucleotides match TRBD1. Trimming cost V 3 bases and J 3 bases; bases outside gene matches: 5. The CDR3 is made up of 14 amino acids. Germline V CDR1 and CDR2: MDHEN, SYDVKM. CDR3 region: CASSLGPGGYEQYF. The CDR3 DNA is TGTGCCAGCAGTTTGGGGCCAGGGGGCTACGAGCAGTACTTC.

The chain has TRBV9 and TRBJ2-3; 9 bases agree with TRBD1. J gave up 2 bases and V 4 bases, and 5 bases lay outside the gene matches. The CDR3 runs 15 residues. Germline V CDR1 and CDR2: SGDLS, YYNGEE. CDR3 nucleotide sequence: TGTGCCAGCAGCCCGGGACAGGGAGACACAGATACGCAGTATTTT. It specifies CASSPGQGDTDTQYF.

This rearrangement joins TRBV6-2 or TRBV6-3 to TRBJ2-1; 8 bases agree with TRBD2. Germline CDR1 reads MNHEY; CDR2 reads SVGEGT. Germline trimming cut 2 bases from V and 0 bases from J; bases unmatched to any gene: 6. This CDR3 spans 17 amino acids. Here the CDR3 DNA reads TGTGCCAGCAGTTACCCCGGGGGGGCCAGCTCCTACAATGAGCAGTTCTTC. Its protein product is CASSYPGGASSYNEQFF.

The rearrangement links TRBV18 to TRBJ1-2, with D unclear. V was pared by 0 bases and J by 6 bases, with 8 bases between. The CDR3 totals 13 residues. Germline CDR1 and CDR2: KGHSH and LQKENI. The CDR3: CASSPPTGNGYTF. DNA for the CDR3: TGTGCCAGCTCACCACCGACCGGGAATGGCTACACCTTC.

The chain links TRBV4-2 to TRBJ2-5, with 8 bases that match TRBD2. This CDR3 is built from 18 residues. The germline CDR1 and CDR2 sequences are LGHNA and YNFKEQ. With V trimmed by 4 bases and J by 2 bases, 15 bases remained unmatched. This CDR3 is CASSPGLEVAGPQETQYF. DNA of the CDR3: TGTGCCAGCAGCCCGGGACTAGAGGTAGCGGGTCCACAAGAGACCCAGTACTTC.

The gene calls are TRBV5-6 and TRBJ1-2; D remains ambiguous. This CDR3 has 13 residues. Trimming took 5 bases from V and 2 from J, leaving 10 bases between them. CDR1 is SGHDT and CDR2 is YYEEEE in the germline V gene. The CDR3 region is CASRRVSNYGYTF. The CDR3 coding sequence is TGTGCCAGCAGGCGGGTGTCCAACTATGGCTACACCTTC.

V and J are TRBV7-2 and TRBJ1-1; unclear D gene. The germline V gene encodes CDR1 SGHTA and CDR2 FQGNSA. This CDR3 has 12 amino acids. V was trimmed by 5 bases and J by 11 bases, leaving 15 bases between them. The CDR3 spells CASSPSLARAFF. The CDR3 coding sequence is TGTGCCAGCAGCCCCAGCCTCGCGAGGGCTTTCTTT.

V gene TRBV7-2 combines with J gene TRBJ1-5, with a possible D match to TRBD1 (6 bases). From germline, CDR1 is SGHTA and CDR2 FQGNSA. V lost 5 bases and J 1 base, leaving 15 bases between the germline ends. CDR3 length: 16 amino acids. DNA of the CDR3: TGTGCCAGCAGCCCATCACAGGGACGGAGCAATCAGCCCCAGCATTTT. This translates into CASSPSQGRSNQPQHF.

This chain joins TRBV4-2 and TRBJ2-2; no definite D call. There are 16 residues in the CDR3. The germline V gene has CDR1 LGHNA and CDR2 YNFKEQ. Trimming cost V 3 bases and J 0 bases, with 11 bases left between them. CDR3 sequence reads: CASSHSVRSNTGELFF. Written as DNA, the CDR3 is TGTGCCAGCAGCCACTCCGTCCGGTCGAACACCGGGGAGCTGTTTTTT.

The chain couples TRBV7-2 to TRBJ1-1, with 11 bases matching TRBD1. The CDR3 has 18 amino acids. The V gene end was trimmed by 7 bases and the J gene end by 5 bases; junction bases not matched to a gene: 18. Germline CDR1 reads SGHTA; CDR2 reads FQGNSA. CDR3 nucleotides: TGTGCCAGCACTATAGGGCCTGGACAGGGGGCAAGTAGTACTGAAGCTTTCTTT. This codes for CASTIGPGQGASSTEAFF.

J is TRBJ1-6 and V is TRBV11-3; 8 bases agree with TRBD1. Germline CDR1 reads SGHNT; CDR2 reads YENEEA. The CDR3 has 14 residues. The J segment lost 10 bases and the V segment lost 5 bases, leaving 7 bases of the junction unmatched. The CDR3 here is CASSLTGGQSPLHF. The CDR3 bases are TGTGCCAGCAGCCTCACAGGGGGACAATCACCCCTCCACTTT.

The rearrangement uses TRBV7-9 and TRBJ2-7; 11 bases agree with TRBD2. CDR3 length equals 17 residues. J was trimmed by 5 bases and V by 0 bases; bases with no gene match: 9. Per the germline V gene, CDR1 is SEHNR and CDR2 is FQNEAQ (reference sequence). The CDR3 reads CASSLAALTSGADEQYF. CDR3 nucleotides: TGTGCCAGCAGCTTAGCGGCCCTGACTAGCGGGGCGGACGAGCAGTACTTC.

This clone was counted many times. The chain combines TRBV11-2 with TRBJ1-1; D perhaps matches TRBD1 (6 bases). V lost 2 bases and J 1 base, leaving 8 bases between the germline ends. CDR1 is SGHAT, CDR2 FQNNGV, per germline. The CDR3 consists of 14 residues. CDR3 residues: CASSLRGGNTEAFF. For the CDR3, the DNA is TGTGCCAGCAGCTTAAGGGGGGGGAACACTGAAGCTTTCTTT.

The table lists this clone with a count of one. The CDR3 region is CASKGQGREKLFF. For the CDR3, the DNA is TGTGCCAGCAAGGGACAGGGGCGTGAAAAACTGTTTTTT. The chain couples TRBV6-5 to TRBJ1-4, with 10 bases identical to TRBD1. The CDR3 spans 13 residues. Germline V CDR1 and CDR2: MNHEY, SVGAGI. Trimming at V came to 7 bases and at J to 7 bases, leaving 3 bases not matched to a gene.

The rearrangement uses TRBV2 and TRBJ1-6; no clear D. The CDR3 totals 15 residues. V was trimmed by 0 bases and J by 9 bases, leaving 12 bases between them. The germline V gene encodes CDR1 SNHLY and CDR2 FYNNEI. CDR3 sequence: CASSEAQTTPSPLHF. The CDR3 bases are TGTGCCAGCAGTGAAGCGCAGACAACGCCTTCACCCCTCCACTTT.

This chain links TRBV4-3 with TRBJ2-7, with 10 bases lining up with TRBD2. Germline trimming cut 0 bases from V and 5 bases from J; bases unmatched to any gene: 4. Germline CDR1 reads LGHNA; CDR2 reads YSLEER. The CDR3 totals 15 residues. CDR3 DNA sequence: TGCGCCAGCAGCCAAGAACTAGCGGGAACGGACGAGCAGTACTTC. This gives the protein CASSQELAGTDEQYF.

This chain connects TRBV6-2 or TRBV6-3 to TRBJ2-2, with 9 bases that match TRBD1. Germline values: CDR1 MNHEY, CDR2 SVGEGT. The CDR3 extends over 15 amino acids. Trimming took 6 bases from V and 8 from J; bases not matched to a gene: 10. CDR3 sequence: CASSGQGKITGELFF. CDR3 bases: TGTGCCAGCAGCGGACAGGGGAAAATTACTGGGGAGCTGTTTTTT.

The chain uses TRBV15 and TRBJ1-5; 7 bases are shared with TRBD1. This CDR3 has 16 residues. V trimming: 1 base; J trimming: 0 bases; junction bases outside the gene matches: 3. CDR1 LNHNV and CDR2 YYDKDF come from the germline V gene (reference sequence). CDR3 residues: CATSRGTGHSNQPQHF. The CDR3 DNA follows: TGTGCCACCAGCAGAGGGACAGGACATAGCAATCAGCCCCAGCATTTT.